Included here is one T cell receptor (beta chain) sequence, with context. Other DNA sequences of this sample code for an identical CDR3. This sample is part of a study of cytotoxic CD8 clonotypes in ibrutinib-treated CLL. Whole-study context: Collecting the response samples happened after a median approximately twelve months of treatment, with a range of 6 to 36.

The assay was immunoSEQ multiplex PCR, and TCRdb's table has in-frame clones only and misses some. This table has fewer than 200,000 clones, roughly 80% appearing once. The sequence was obtained from a human donor with chronic lymphocytic leukemia. Sequencing used PBMCs, obtained after 24 months of ibrutinib treatment.

In DNA form, the CDR3 reads TGTGCCAGCAGCTCCGAACAGGGTAGGGGCAATCAGCCCCAGCATTTT. Translated: CASSSEQGRGNQPQHF. The chain links TRBV7-9 to TRBJ1-5; D is perhaps TRBD1 (6 bases). V shed 4 bases and J shed 2 bases, with 15 bases lying between them. The V gene's germline CDR1 is SEHNR and CDR2 FQNEAQ (reference sequence). The CDR3 runs 16 residues.